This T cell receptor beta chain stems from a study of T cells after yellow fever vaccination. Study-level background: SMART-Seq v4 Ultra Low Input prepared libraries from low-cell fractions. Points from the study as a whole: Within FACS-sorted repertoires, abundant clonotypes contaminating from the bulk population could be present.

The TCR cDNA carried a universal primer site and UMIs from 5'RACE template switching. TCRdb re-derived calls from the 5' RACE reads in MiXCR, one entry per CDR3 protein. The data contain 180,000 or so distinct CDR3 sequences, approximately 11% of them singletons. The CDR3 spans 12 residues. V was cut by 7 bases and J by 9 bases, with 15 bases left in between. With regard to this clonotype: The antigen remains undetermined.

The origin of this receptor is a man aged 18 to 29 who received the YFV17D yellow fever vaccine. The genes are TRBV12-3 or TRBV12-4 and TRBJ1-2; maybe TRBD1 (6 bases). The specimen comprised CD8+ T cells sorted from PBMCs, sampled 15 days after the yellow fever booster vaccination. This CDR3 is CASTRDTRSYTF. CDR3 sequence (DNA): TGTGCCAGCACTCGGGACACGAGGAGCTACACCTTC.